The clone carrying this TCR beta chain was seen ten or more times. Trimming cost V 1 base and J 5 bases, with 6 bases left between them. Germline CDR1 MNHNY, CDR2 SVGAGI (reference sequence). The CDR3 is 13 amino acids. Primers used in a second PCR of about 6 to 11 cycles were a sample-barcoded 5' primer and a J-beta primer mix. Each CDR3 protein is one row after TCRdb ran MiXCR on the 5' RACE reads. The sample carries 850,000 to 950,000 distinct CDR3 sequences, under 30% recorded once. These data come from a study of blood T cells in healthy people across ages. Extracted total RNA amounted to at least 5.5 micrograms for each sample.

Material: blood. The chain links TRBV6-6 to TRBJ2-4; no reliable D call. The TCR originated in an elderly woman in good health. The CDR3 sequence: CASSYYGENIQYF. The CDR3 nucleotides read TGTGCCAGCAGTTACTACGGAGAAAACATTCAGTACTTC.